These T cell receptor beta chains were read from a single sample in a study of blood T cell repertoires in COVID-19. Profiling relied on immunoSEQ multiplex PCR, and the TCRdb table lists in-frame clones only, not all of them. Among fewer than 350,000 clones listed, 80% to 90% were seen once. Sequencing was carried out using PBMCs or T cells enriched from blood (not recorded which). The receptors here all came from a young man who had recovered from COVID-19. Each CDR3 is given with its conserved first and last residue. D genes are given only for firm matches. Size is stated for part of the rows, as once, few or many counts, or as a class when the clone is expanded.

V gene	D gene	J gene	clone size	CDR3 protein	CDR3 DNA
TRBV7-9	NA	TRBJ1-3	NA	CASSLALGRASSGNTIYF	TGTGCCAGCAGCTTAGCGTTGGGCAGGGCAAGCTCTGGAAACACCATATATTTT
TRBV10-2	TRBD1	TRBJ1-5	NA	CASKSGGNQPQHF	TGCGCCAGCAAATCAGGGGGGAATCAGCCCCAGCATTTT
TRBV4-3	NA	TRBJ1-2	NA	CASSQDLGVLGGYTF	TGCGCCAGCAGCCAAGATTTAGGCGTTCTAGGTGGCTACACCTTC
TRBV27	NA	TRBJ2-7	NA	CASSLFFGHYEQYF	TGTGCCAGCAGTTTATTTTTCGGTCACTACGAGCAGTACTTC
TRBV7-9	NA	TRBJ1-5	NA	CASSQDSRGNQPQHF	TGTGCCAGCAGCCAGGACAGCCGAGGTAATCAGCCCCAGCATTTT
TRBV12-3/TRBV12-4	TRBD1	TRBJ1-5	NA	CASSRQGGRPQHF	TGTGCCAGCAGTCGACAGGGGGGGAGGCCCCAGCATTTT
TRBV7-3	TRBD2	TRBJ2-3	NA	CASSLAGGRTDTQYF	TGTGCCAGCAGCTTAGCGGGGGGGCGCACAGATACGCAGTATTTT
TRBV7-6	TRBD2	TRBJ2-7	NA	CASRTGLGGEQYF	TGTGCCAGCAGAACGGGACTAGGCGGCGAGCAGTACTTC
TRBV12-3/TRBV12-4	NA	TRBJ2-7	NA	CASSLSGWEQYF	TGTGCCAGCAGTTTATCGGGGTGGGAGCAGTACTTC
TRBV19	TRBD2	TRBJ2-3	NA	CASGPGLAADTQYF	TGTGCCAGTGGCCCTGGACTAGCCGCAGATACGCAGTATTTT
TRBV11-2	TRBD1	TRBJ2-2	NA	CASSSSTGTGKTGELFF	TGTGCCAGCAGCTCCTCCACCGGGACAGGGAAAACCGGGGAGCTGTTTTTT
TRBV12-3/TRBV12-4	NA	TRBJ2-7	NA	CASSPDSYEQYF	TGTGCCAGCAGCCCCGACAGCTACGAGCAGTACTTC
TRBV21-1	NA	TRBJ1-5	NA	CASSKPWEGGASNQPQHF	TGTGCCAGCAGCAAACCTTGGGAGGGGGGGGCGAGTAATCAGCCCCAGCATTTT
TRBV12-3/TRBV12-4	NA	TRBJ1-2	NA	CASSFRQTSGYTF	TGTGCCAGCAGTTTTAGACAAACAAGCGGCTACACCTTC
TRBV12-3/TRBV12-4	TRBD1	TRBJ1-1	NA	CASSDPGQGEAFF	TGTGCCAGCAGTGATCCGGGACAGGGGGAAGCTTTCTTT
TRBV14	TRBD2	TRBJ2-5	NA	CASSQVGGGRQETQYF	TGTGCCAGCAGCCAAGTAGGCGGGGGGCGGCAAGAGACCCAGTACTTC
TRBV5-1	NA	TRBJ1-2	NA	CASSLGNSDSYGYTF	TGCGCCAGCAGCTTGGGTAATAGTGATAGCTATGGCTACACCTTC
TRBV5-1	NA	TRBJ2-3	NA	CASSRGAGPSTDTQYF	TGCGCCAGCAGCAGGGGAGCGGGCCCTAGCACAGATACGCAGTATTTT
TRBV2	NA	TRBJ1-6	NA	CASSEWQGDSPLHF	TGTGCCAGCAGTGAATGGCAGGGTGATTCACCCCTCCACTTT
TRBV12-3/TRBV12-4	TRBD1	TRBJ2-5	NA	CASTIDRGQTQYF	TGTGCCAGCACCATCGACAGGGGGCAGACCCAGTACTTC
TRBV9	NA	TRBJ1-3	NA	CASSVAASRGSGNTIYF	TGTGCCAGCAGCGTAGCGGCCTCCCGGGGCTCTGGAAACACCATATATTTT
TRBV5-1	NA	TRBJ2-1	NA	CASSPDPTVYNEQFF	TGCGCCAGCAGCCCGGACCCGACAGTGTACAATGAGCAGTTCTTC
TRBV7-8	NA	TRBJ1-2	NA	CASSQEMNYGYTF	TGTGCCAGCAGCCAGGAGATGAACTATGGCTACACCTTC
TRBV19	TRBD2	TRBJ2-2	NA	CASSRSRASGTTGTGELFF	TGTGCCAGTAGCCGAAGTCGGGCTAGCGGGACTACGGGCACCGGGGAGCTGTTTTTT
TRBV2	TRBD1	TRBJ1-2	NA	CASRPDRGGNYGYTF	TGTGCCAGCAGGCCCGACAGGGGGGGTAACTATGGCTACACCTTC
TRBV6-5	NA	TRBJ2-3	NA	CASSYGGESDTQYF	TGTGCCAGCAGTTACGGCGGAGAGTCAGATACGCAGTATTTT
TRBV4-2	TRBD1	TRBJ2-3	NA	CASSQGVAAGGPDTQYF	TGTGCCAGCAGCCAAGGGGTAGCGGCAGGGGGCCCAGATACGCAGTATTTT
TRBV10-2	TRBD2	TRBJ2-7	NA	CASRRSSGGPGVYEQYF	TGCGCCAGCAGGAGAAGTAGCGGGGGGCCTGGCGTCTACGAGCAGTACTTC
TRBV7-9	TRBD1	TRBJ2-5	NA	CASSLGQGEETQYF	TGTGCCAGCAGCTTAGGGCAGGGGGAAGAGACCCAGTACTTC
TRBV11-2	NA	TRBJ1-5	NA	CASSLGVGDYSNQPQHF	TGTGCCAGCAGCTTAGGAGTAGGGGACTATAGCAATCAGCCCCAGCATTTT
TRBV2	NA	TRBJ2-3	NA	CAGETSFSTDTQYF	TGTGCCGGGGAGACTAGTTTTTCGACAGATACGCAGTATTTT
TRBV4-3	TRBD2	TRBJ2-5	NA	CASSGTGGGETQYF	TGCGCCAGCAGCGGGACGGGAGGGGGAGAGACCCAGTACTTC
TRBV5-1	TRBD1	TRBJ2-5	once	CASGRSGQGEETQYF	TGCGCCAGCGGCCGGTCGGGACAGGGGGAGGAGACCCAGTACTTC
TRBV6-5	TRBD1	TRBJ1-4	NA	CASSFRGVGEKLFF	TGTGCCAGCAGTTTCAGGGGGGTAGGTGAAAAACTGTTTTTT
TRBV12-3/TRBV12-4	NA	TRBJ1-6	NA	CASSGVGNSPLHF	TGTGCCAGCTCAGGGGTGGGTAATTCACCCCTCCACTTT
TRBV7-8	TRBD1	TRBJ1-2	NA	CASSPQTGVYGYTF	TGTGCCAGCAGCCCCCAGACAGGGGTATATGGCTACACCTTC
TRBV15	TRBD1	TRBJ1-6	NA	CATSTGTGFRGYFPPLHF	TGTGCCACCAGCACCGGGACAGGGTTCAGGGGGTATTTTCCACCCCTCCACTTT
TRBV19	NA	TRBJ1-6	NA	CASSASLRSSYNSPLHF	TGTGCCAGTAGTGCCTCCCTTCGGTCTTCATATAATTCACCCCTCCACTTT
TRBV5-5	TRBD1	TRBJ1-2	NA	CASSAPTGDGYTF	TGTGCCAGCAGCGCGCCAACAGGGGATGGCTACACCTTC
TRBV5-1	NA	TRBJ1-1	NA	CASSPTAGKTEAFF	TGCGCCAGCTCTCCGACAGCGGGGAAGACTGAAGCTTTCTTT
TRBV5-1	NA	TRBJ2-1	NA	CASSFRRGSDEQFF	TGCGCCAGCAGCTTTCGACGGGGGAGCGATGAGCAGTTCTTC
TRBV14	TRBD1	TRBJ2-7	NA	CASSRIGQGPTYEQYF	TGTGCCAGCAGCCGCATAGGACAGGGTCCCACCTACGAGCAGTACTTC
TRBV6-4	TRBD1	TRBJ2-2	NA	CASSADRASGELFF	TGTGCCAGCAGTGCGGACAGGGCGTCCGGGGAGCTGTTTTTT
TRBV7-9	NA	TRBJ1-2	NA	CASSLVGRQYGYTF	TGTGCCAGCAGCTTAGTTGGGCGTCAATATGGCTACACCTTC
TRBV5-1	TRBD1	TRBJ2-1	NA	CASRGGPGNEQFF	TGCGCCAGCAGAGGGGGCCCTGGCAATGAGCAGTTCTTC